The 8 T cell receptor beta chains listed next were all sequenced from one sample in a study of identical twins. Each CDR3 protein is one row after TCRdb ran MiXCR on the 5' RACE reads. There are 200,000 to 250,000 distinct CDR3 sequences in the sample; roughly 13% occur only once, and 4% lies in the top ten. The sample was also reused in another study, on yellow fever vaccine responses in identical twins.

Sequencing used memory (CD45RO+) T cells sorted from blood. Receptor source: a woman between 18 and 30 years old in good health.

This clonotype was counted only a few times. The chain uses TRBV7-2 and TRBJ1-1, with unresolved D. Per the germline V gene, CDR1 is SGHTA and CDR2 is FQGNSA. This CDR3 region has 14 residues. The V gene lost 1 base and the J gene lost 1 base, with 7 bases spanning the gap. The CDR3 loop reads CASSLVTGNTEAFF. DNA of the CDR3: TGTGCCAGCAGCTTAGTAACGGGGAACACTGAAGCTTTCTTT.

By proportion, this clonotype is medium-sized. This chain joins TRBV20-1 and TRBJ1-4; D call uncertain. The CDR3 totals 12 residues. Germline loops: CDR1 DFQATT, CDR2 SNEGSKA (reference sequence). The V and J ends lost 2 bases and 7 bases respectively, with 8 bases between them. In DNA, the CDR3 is TGCAGTGCTAGAACAGATAGTGAAAAACTGTTTTTT. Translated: CSARTDSEKLFF.

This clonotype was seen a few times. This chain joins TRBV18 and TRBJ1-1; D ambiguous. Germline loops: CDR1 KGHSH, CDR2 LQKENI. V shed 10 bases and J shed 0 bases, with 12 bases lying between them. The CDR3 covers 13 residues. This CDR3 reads CATNVQMNTEAFF. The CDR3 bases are TGTGCCACCAACGTACAGATGAACACTGAAGCTTTCTTT.

The CDR3 bases are TGTGCCAGCAGCTTAGTGCGGTACGGGGAGCTGTTTTTT. This encodes CASSLVRYGELFF. This rearrangement joins TRBV7-6 to TRBJ2-2; D is unclear. V lost 1 base to trimming and J lost 7 bases, with 7 bases between them. CDR1 and CDR2 from the germline V gene are SGHVS and FNYEAQ. The length of the CDR3 is 13 residues.

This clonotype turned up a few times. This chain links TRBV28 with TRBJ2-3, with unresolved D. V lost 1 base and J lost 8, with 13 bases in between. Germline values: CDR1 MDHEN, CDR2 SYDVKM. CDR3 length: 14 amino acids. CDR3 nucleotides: TGTGCCAGCAGTTTATTTGGTCCACCGGTTACGCAGTATTTT. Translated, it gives CASSLFGPPVTQYF.

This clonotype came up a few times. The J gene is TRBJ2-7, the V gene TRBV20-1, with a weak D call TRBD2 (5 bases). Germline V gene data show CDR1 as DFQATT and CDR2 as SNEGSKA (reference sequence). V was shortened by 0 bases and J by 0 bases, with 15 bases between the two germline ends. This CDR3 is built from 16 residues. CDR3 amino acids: CSARDPARGDSYEQYF. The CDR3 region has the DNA TGCAGTGCTAGAGATCCCGCTCGGGGTGACTCCTACGAGCAGTACTTC.

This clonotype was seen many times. This CDR3 reads CASSWGDLLGTDTQYF. CDR3 bases: TGTGCCAGCAGTTGGGGCGATCTACTCGGCACAGATACGCAGTATTTT. This chain joins TRBV28 and TRBJ2-3; tentatively, D is TRBD1 (5 bases). Trimming took off 4 bases at V and 1 base at J, with 15 bases between the two ends. The CDR3 is 16 amino acids. In germline, CDR1 is MDHEN, CDR2 SYDVKM.

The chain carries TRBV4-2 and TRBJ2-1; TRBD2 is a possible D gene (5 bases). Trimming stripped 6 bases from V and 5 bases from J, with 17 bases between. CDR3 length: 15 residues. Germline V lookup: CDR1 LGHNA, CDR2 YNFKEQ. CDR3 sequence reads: CASSMGGPGNNEQFF. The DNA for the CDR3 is TGTGCCAGCAGTATGGGCGGGCCCGGAAACAATGAGCAGTTCTTC.